This entry lists 27 T cell receptor beta chains sequenced from one sample in a study of Ad26.COV2.S vaccination and SARS-CoV-2 variants. As to treatment: roughly 20 received Ad26.COV2.S at low or high dose, single or two shots; about 5 received placebo; per-sample allocation not given. Vaccine and placebo recipients were sampled on day 63 after the first injection. Method: immunoSEQ multiplex PCR; TCRdb's copy keeps in-frame clones and lacks some. Among about 480,000 clones listed, roughly 89% were seen once. Sequences were derived from peripheral blood, sampled in a trial of Ad26.COV2.S vaccine versus placebo. These receptors all stem from a person between 18 and 60 years old who received the Ad26.COV2.S COVID-19 vaccine or a placebo.

This clone appeared a single time. Distinct nucleotide sequences in the sample also encode this CDR3. The CDR3: CASSLRGSGNTIYF. CDR3 coding DNA: TGTGCCAGCAGCTTAAGGGGCTCTGGAAACACCATATATTTT. The chain uses TRBV7-2 and TRBJ1-3; D may be TRBD1 (5 bases). This CDR3 contains 14 residues. Germline V gene sequence: CDR1 SGHTA, CDR2 FQGNSA. Trimming took 2 bases from V and 0 from J, leaving 5 bases between them.

This clone was recorded only once. This chain links TRBV29-1 with TRBJ2-7, with 7 bases identical to TRBD2. The V segment lost 3 bases and the J segment 3 bases; nucleotides outside the gene matches: 2. Looked up from germline, CDR1 is SQVTM and CDR2 is ANQGSEA. The CDR3 consists of 12 residues. The CDR3 is CSVDSGGYEQYF. The CDR3 region has the DNA TGCAGCGTTGATTCGGGAGGCTACGAGCAGTACTTC.

This chain links TRBV14 with TRBJ1-6, with 8 bases matching TRBD1. Germline V gives CDR1 SGHDN, CDR2 FVKESK. The CDR3 loop spans 15 amino acids. V shed 2 bases and J 11 bases; nucleotides not matched to a gene: 8. The CDR3 is CASSQYSGGLTPLHF. The CDR3 DNA reads TGTGCCAGCAGCCAATACTCAGGGGGCTTGACACCCCTCCACTTT.

The chain uses TRBV5-6 and TRBJ2-3; 7 bases align to TRBD1. CDR3 length: 16 residues. V lost 2 bases, J lost 0 bases, and 6 bases stayed unmatched. Germline-derived CDR1 and CDR2 are SGHDT and YYEEEE. This chain's CDR3 is CASSLQGTTSTDTQYF. CDR3 DNA sequence: TGTGCCAGCAGCTTACAGGGGACGACTAGCACAGATACGCAGTATTTT.

The table lists this clone with a count of one. This chain uses TRBV25-1 with TRBJ2-6; D call uncertain. The germline V and J ends were trimmed by 5 bases and 0 bases, with 2 bases remaining between them. Germline assignment: CDR1 MGHDK and CDR2 SYGVNS. The CDR3 consists of 13 residues. The CDR3, as DNA: TGTGCCAGCAGTTACTCTGGGGCCAACGTCCTGACTTTC. This codes for CASSYSGANVLTF.

The chain uses TRBV19 and TRBJ1-1, with D perhaps TRBD1 (5 bases). Trimming took off 6 bases at V and 0 bases at J, with 14 bases between the two ends. The CDR3 consists of 15 residues. CDR1 is LNHDA, CDR2 SQIVND, per germline (reference sequence). CDR3 in amino acids: CASSPEAGMNTEAFF. The CDR3 DNA is TGTGCCAGTAGCCCCGAGGCAGGGATGAACACTGAAGCTTTCTTT.

There are a few counts of this clone. The V gene is TRBV10-3, the J gene TRBJ1-4; D gene ambiguous. The length of the CDR3 is 14 residues. Trimming removed 6 bases from V and 4 bases from J, with 12 bases in between. Germline lookup yields CDR1 ENHRY and CDR2 SYGVKD. DNA for the CDR3: TGTGCCATCAGGCAGAGCTTGGGTAATGAAAAACTGTTTTTT. Translated, it gives CAIRQSLGNEKLFF.

In DNA, the CDR3 is TGTGCCAACGGATTAGGAGGGACTGAAGCTTTCTTT. Protein: CANGLGGTEAFF. J is TRBJ1-1 and V is TRBV6-5; D gene uncertain. Germline CDR1 reads MNHEY; CDR2 reads SVGAGI. The germline V and J ends were trimmed by 10 bases and 5 bases, with 14 bases remaining between them. The CDR3 length is 12 residues.

The chain is built from TRBV11-2 and TRBJ2-3; TRBD2 agrees at 11 bases. This CDR3 spans 18 amino acids. The V segment lost 3 bases and the J segment 0 bases; nucleotides outside the gene matches: 8. Germline CDR1 is SGHAT and CDR2 is FQNNGV. The CDR3 DNA reads TGTGCCAGCAGCTTCTCGGCTAGCGGGAGGACTAGCACAGATACGCAGTATTTT. Amino acid sequence: CASSFSASGRTSTDTQYF. Variable domain in full (rest from reference TRBV11-2 and TRBJ2-3): EAGVAQSPRYKIIEKRQSVAFWCNPISGHATLYWYQQILGQGPKLLIQFQNNGVVDDSQLPKDRFSAERLKGVDSTLKIQPAKLEDSAVYLCASSFSASGRTSTDTQYFGPGTRLTVL.

A single count supports this clone. V and J are TRBV5-1 and TRBJ1-2; D may be TRBD1 (5 bases). Germline CDR1 SGHRS, CDR2 YFSETQ. CDR3 length: 15 residues. V lost 0 bases to trimming and J lost 2 bases, with 11 bases between them. The CDR3 here is CASSLAEDRNYGYTF. The CDR3 DNA follows: TGCGCCAGCAGCTTGGCCGAAGACAGAAACTATGGCTACACCTTC.

This chain joins TRBV29-1 and TRBJ2-5; 10 bases align to TRBD1. V dropped 8 bases and J dropped 6; count of bases not matched to a gene: 6. Germline CDR1 is SQVTM and CDR2 is ANQGSEA. The CDR3 is 12 amino acids. The CDR3 sequence: CSTTGGGKTQYF. For the CDR3, the DNA is TGCAGCACGACAGGGGGCGGGAAGACCCAGTACTTC.

The rearrangement uses TRBV18 and TRBJ1-2; D might be TRBD1 (6 bases). Germline CDR1 is KGHSH and CDR2 is LQKENI. Trimming pared 5 bases from V and 3 bases from J, leaving 16 bases between. This CDR3 region has 15 residues. The CDR3 coding sequence is TGTGCCAGCTCATCCCAACAGGGAAGTGACTATGGCTACACCTTC. This encodes CASSSQQGSDYGYTF.

The chain couples TRBV21-1 to TRBJ2-2; the table assigns TRBD2, which was not confirmed against the DNA. TRBV21-1 has pseudogene status. The CDR3 length is 21 residues. The CDR3, as DNA: TGTGCCAGCAGCAAAGGCTATTCGGGACTAGCGGGAGTCATTCACACCGGGGAGCTGTTTTTT. Its protein product is CASSKGYSGLAGVIHTGELFF.

The V and J genes are TRBV2 and TRBJ1-1; the match to TRBD1 covers 7 bases. Germline V lookup: CDR1 SNHLY, CDR2 FYNNEI. After removal of 11 bases from V and 5 bases from J, the junction contained 11 bases not matched to a gene. CDR3 size: 13 residues. The CDR3 coding sequence is TGTGCCGGGACGACAGGGCGGAGGACTGAAGCTTTCTTT. It codes for CAGTTGRRTEAFF.

The rearrangement uses TRBV3-1 (or the pseudogene TRBV3-2) and TRBJ1-2; the D gene is possibly TRBD1 (5 bases). Trimming shortened V by 3 bases and J by 3 bases, and 11 bases separated the two germline ends. From germline, CDR1 is LGHDT and CDR2 YNNKEL (reference sequence). This CDR3 contains 14 residues. Here the CDR3 reads CASSHAQAYYGYTF. The CDR3, as DNA: TGTGCCAGCAGCCATGCACAGGCCTACTATGGCTACACCTTC.

This clone was detected once. The chain carries TRBV23-1 and TRBJ1-5; maybe TRBD1 (5 bases). TRBV23-1 is an ORF, and what it does is uncertain. The CDR3 totals 16 residues. The V end was cut by 8 bases, the J end by 2 bases, with 19 bases between. The CDR3 DNA follows: TGCGCCAGCGACGGGAGGGACGAGGGAGGCAATCAGCCCCAGCATTTT. This codes for CASDGRDEGGNQPQHF.

The rearrangement uses TRBV7-9 and TRBJ2-1, with D maybe TRBD2 (5 bases). The germline V and J ends were trimmed by 2 bases and 5 bases, with 10 bases remaining between them. The length of the CDR3 is 14 residues. Germline V lookup: CDR1 SEHNR, CDR2 FQNEAQ (reference sequence). The CDR3 sequence is CASSLSGRNNEQFF. The CDR3 nucleotides are TGTGCCAGCAGCTTAAGCGGCCGAAACAATGAGCAGTTCTTC.

The V and J genes are TRBV4-1 and TRBJ2-2, with D perhaps matching TRBD1 (6 bases). The CDR3 length is 14 residues. V lost 4 bases, J lost 7 bases, and 13 bases lay in between. Germline values: CDR1 MGHRA, CDR2 YSYEKL. The CDR3 protein is CASSRLQGGGELFF. CDR3 coding DNA: TGCGCCAGCAGCCGGCTACAGGGCGGCGGGGAGCTGTTTTTT.

This clone is a singleton in its sample. CDR3: CASSLSGGPLDQPQHF. CDR3 in DNA: TGTGCCAGCAGCCTATCAGGGGGCCCTTTAGATCAGCCCCAGCATTTT. The chain couples TRBV11-2 to TRBJ1-5, with 8 bases matching TRBD1. The CDR3 extends over 16 amino acids. V lost 5 bases, J lost 5 bases, and 11 bases stayed unmatched. Germline-derived CDR1 and CDR2 are SGHAT and FQNNGV.

The chain employs TRBV14 and TRBJ2-3; no clear D gene. The V gene lost 4 bases and the J gene lost 0 bases, with 11 bases spanning the gap. The CDR3 runs 15 residues. Germline CDR1 and CDR2: SGHDN and FVKESK. CDR3 DNA: TGTGCCAGCAGCCGCAGCAAGGGCAGCACAGATACGCAGTATTTT. This sequence encodes CASSRSKGSTDTQYF.

V usage is TRBV6-2 or TRBV6-3 and J usage is TRBJ2-7; 10 bases align to TRBD2. V lost 4 bases and J lost 6; bases outside the gene matches: 12. This CDR3 spans 16 amino acids. The germline CDR1 and CDR2 sequences are MNHEY and SVGEGT. The CDR3, as DNA: TGTGCCAGCAGTTCGTGGACTAGCGGACAGGAGAGCGAGCAGTACTTC. Its protein product is CASSSWTSGQESEQYF.

The rearrangement uses TRBV30 and TRBJ1-5, with D hard to call. CDR1 and CDR2 from the germline V gene are GTSNPN and SVGIG (reference sequence). The CDR3 is made up of 15 amino acids. The germline V and J ends were trimmed by 5 bases and 3 bases, with 17 bases remaining between them. CDR3 sequence reads: CAWGLTGIYNQPQHF. As DNA, the CDR3 is TGTGCCTGGGGACTAACCGGGATCTACAATCAGCCCCAGCATTTT.

This clone was counted a few times. V gene TRBV28 combines with J gene TRBJ2-2; D is tentatively TRBD1 or TRBD2 (5 bases each). Germline lookup yields CDR1 MDHEN and CDR2 SYDVKM. Trimming cost V 1 base and J 7 bases, with 10 bases left between them. This CDR3 comprises 14 residues. The CDR3 protein is CASSLYRGLGELFF. CDR3 sequence (DNA): TGTGCCAGCAGTTTATACCGGGGCCTCGGGGAGCTGTTTTTT.

The V call is TRBV27, the J call TRBJ1-5; TRBD1 matches at 12 bases. Looked up from germline, CDR1 is MNHEY and CDR2 is SMNVEV (reference sequence). Losses at the gene ends were 7 bases for V and 6 bases for J; bases not matched to a gene: 7. This CDR3 is 15 amino acids long. This CDR3 is CASKPGTGGVQPQHF. The CDR3 region has the DNA TGTGCCAGCAAACCCGGGACAGGGGGCGTTCAGCCCCAGCATTTT.

The chain joins TRBV7-2 to TRBJ2-1, with 11 nucleotides matching TRBD2. The CDR3 is made up of 16 amino acids. Germline CDR1 SGHTA, CDR2 FQGNSA. Unmatched junction bases numbered 6, after V lost 5 bases and J lost 3 bases. CDR3 sequence (DNA): TGTGCCAGCAGCCCCCGACTAGCGGGGCGCTACAATGAGCAGTTCTTC. Protein product: CASSPRLAGRYNEQFF. The full variable domain, with the rest looked up from reference TRBV7-2 and TRBJ2-1, is GAGVSQSPSNKVTEKGKDVELRCDPISGHTALYWYRQSLGQGLEFLIYFQGNSAPDKSGLPSDRFSAERTGGSVSTLTIQRTQQEDSAVYLCASSPRLAGRYNEQFFGPGTRLTVL.

The chain carries TRBV6-2 or TRBV6-3 and TRBJ2-1; possibly TRBD2 for D (5 bases). The CDR3 has 15 amino acids. CDR1 is MNHEY and CDR2 is SVGEGT in the germline V gene. The V and J ends lost 0 bases and 6 bases respectively, with 12 bases between them. The CDR3 region has the DNA TGTGCCAGCAGTTACTCGAGCGGACTCCCCAATGAGCAGTTCTTC. It specifies CASSYSSGLPNEQFF.

This sequence joins TRBV18 and TRBJ1-2, with D possibly TRBD1 on 5 matching bases. The V gene's germline CDR1 is KGHSH and CDR2 LQKENI. The CDR3 consists of 12 residues. V was cut by 2 bases and J by 8 bases, with 9 bases left in between. The chain's CDR3 is CASSPGGLGYTF. CDR3 nucleotides: TGTGCCAGCTCACCAGGGGGTTTGGGCTACACCTTC.